A selection of T cell receptor beta chains follows, all from one sample in a study of blood T cells in healthy people across ages. One entry per CDR3 protein results from TCRdb running MiXCR on the 5' RACE reads. Among 800,000 or so distinct CDR3 sequences listed, 20% to 25% were seen once. The sample also formed part of further work on T cells of mothers and their children.

Sequencing was performed on blood. Receptor source: a boy aged 10-17 years in good health. CDR3s include the opening cysteine and the closing phenylalanine or tryptophan. Clone size, where shown, is once, few, many, or a class for clones that have expanded.

J | size | V | CDR3
- | few | TRBV5-1 | CASSSSTGYETQYF
TRBJ2-1 | few | TRBV11-2 | CASSTVDGGEFAYNEQFF
TRBJ2-2 | - | TRBV7-3 | CASSSNGDAGELFF
TRBJ2-1 | few | TRBV20-1 | CSASVRRTGSYNEQFF
TRBJ1-5 | few | TRBV3-1 | CASSLSTGPGPQHF
- | - | TRBV11-2 | CASNPRWKVGRNEQFF
TRBJ2-7 | few | TRBV6-1 | CASSEVSSPSYEQYF
TRBJ2-4 | - | TRBV20-1 | CSGASRGLAGGDIQYF
TRBJ1-5 | - | TRBV12-3/TRBV12-4 | CASSQQGVSQPQHF
TRBJ2-1 | - | TRBV6-5 | CASSYSAGGWAYNEQFF
TRBJ2-7 | - | TRBV12-3/TRBV12-4 | CASSKTGYSREQYF
TRBJ2-2 | few | TRBV7-9 | CASSSQDYANTGELFF
TRBJ1-1 | once | TRBV7-9 | CASSIDPGGTEAFF
TRBJ2-1 | - | TRBV29-1 | CSVIQVTYNEQFF
TRBJ2-1 | few | TRBV2 | CASRGTSGYNEQFF